What follows are 30 T cell receptor beta chains derived from one specimen sequenced in a study of T-cell reconstitution after alpha-beta-depleted transplantation in children. Unique molecular identifiers were incorporated when the TCRbeta library was constructed. TCRdb reprocessed the PCR reads with MiXCR, giving one entry per CDR3 protein. This table holds 450,000 to 600,000 distinct CDR3 sequences, around a third found once. Sample: PBMCs from the stem cell graft donor, taken from the stem cell graft. Source of these receptors: a human donor who donated a stem cell graft to a child with aplastic anemia.

V usage is TRBV4-3 and J usage is TRBJ1-1, with 8 bases fitting TRBD1. Germline values: CDR1 LGHNA, CDR2 YSLEER. V trimming: 4 bases; J trimming: 0 bases; junction bases outside the gene matches: 16. This CDR3 region has 19 residues. Here the CDR3 reads CASSRGATGGDGVNTEAFF. Here the CDR3 DNA reads TGCGCCAGCAGCCGGGGAGCCACAGGGGGTGATGGGGTGAACACTGAAGCTTTCTTT.

This chain joins TRBV15 and TRBJ2-7; possibly TRBD1 or TRBD2 for D (5 bases each). The CDR3 has 14 amino acids. CDR1 and CDR2 (germline): LNHNV, YYDKDF (reference sequence). Deletions cut 1 base from V and 3 bases from J, with 10 bases between. In nucleotides, the CDR3 is TGTGCCACCAGCAGAGCAGGGAGTTTCTACGAGCAGTACTTC. It yields the protein CATSRAGSFYEQYF. The variable domain in full, with the rest retrieved from reference TRBV15 and TRBJ2-7, is DAMVIQNPRYQVTQFGKPVTLSCSQTLNHNVMYWYQQKSSQAPKLLFHYYDKDFNNEADTPDNFQSRRPNTSFCFLDIRSPGLGDTAMYLCATSRAGSFYEQYFGPGTRLTVT.

The gene calls are TRBV11-3 and TRBJ1-1, with D perhaps matching TRBD1 (6 bases). The CDR3 is made up of 16 amino acids. Trimming removed 5 bases at V and 4 bases at J, with 20 bases between. Looked up from germline, CDR1 is SGHNT and CDR2 is YENEEA. In DNA form, the CDR3 reads TGTGCCAGCAGCACGAGAGGCGCCAGGGGAAGCACTGAAGCTTTCTTT. Its protein is CASSTRGARGSTEAFF.

This chain uses TRBV20-1 with TRBJ1-5; D remains unclear. With 0 bases removed from V and 0 bases from J, the gap between germline ends came to 9 bases. The CDR3 consists of 15 residues. Germline assignment: CDR1 DFQATT and CDR2 SNEGSKA (reference sequence). The CDR3 sequence is CSARDSGNSNQPQHF. Written as DNA, the CDR3 is TGCAGTGCTAGAGATTCGGGGAATAGCAATCAGCCCCAGCATTTT.

This chain connects TRBV24-1 to TRBJ1-3; a weak D match, TRBD1 (6 bases). V was cut by 3 bases and J by 3 bases, with 14 bases left in between. CDR1 KGHDR and CDR2 SFDVKD come from the germline V gene. CDR3 size: 16 residues. CDR3 sequence: CATSDGGAQSGNTIYF. The CDR3 bases are TGTGCCACCAGTGATGGGGGGGCGCAGAGTGGAAACACCATATATTTT.

This clonotype was seen a handful of times. The chain employs TRBV10-3 and TRBJ2-7; TRBD2 agrees at 7 bases. Germline V gene data show CDR1 as ENHRY and CDR2 as SYGVKD. The CDR3 is made up of 14 amino acids. Trimming at V came to 3 bases and at J to 0 bases, leaving 2 bases not matched to a gene. The chain's CDR3 is CAISDGGYSYEQYF. The CDR3 coding sequence is TGTGCCATCAGTGACGGGGGGTACTCCTACGAGCAGTACTTC.

The chain joins TRBV4-3 to TRBJ2-7; TRBD2 matches at 7 bases. The CDR3 is 15 residues long. V gave up 0 bases and J gave up 6 bases; unmatched junction bases: 8. Looked up from germline, CDR1 is LGHNA and CDR2 is YSLEER. CDR3 DNA sequence: TGCGCCAGCAGCCAAGATTGGGGGGGTCTTAGCGAGCAGTACTTC. Its translation: CASSQDWGGLSEQYF.

J is TRBJ2-7 and V is TRBV9, with D possibly matching TRBD1 (5 bases). V shed 3 bases and J shed 2 bases, with 9 bases lying between them. Germline CDR1 and CDR2: SGDLS and YYNGEE. The CDR3 runs to 13 residues. The CDR3 loop reads CASSGGRTYEQYV. CDR3 in DNA: TGTGCCAGCAGCGGGGGCAGGACCTACGAGCAGTACGTC.

A few counts support this clonotype. The V and J genes are TRBV20-1 and TRBJ2-7, with TRBD1 matching 7 bases. V gave up 6 bases and J gave up 6 bases; unmatched junction bases: 11. The V gene's germline CDR1 is DFQATT and CDR2 SNEGSKA (reference sequence). The CDR3 is 13 amino acids. The CDR3 region has the DNA TGCAGTGCCTGCAGGGACAGCGGTTCCGAGCAGTACTTC. The encoded protein is CSACRDSGSEQYF.

The sample holds a few counts of this clonotype. The V gene is TRBV20-1, the J gene TRBJ2-3, with TRBD2 identical over 9 bases. Trimming removed 2 bases from V and 0 bases from J; junction bases left unmatched: 6. CDR1 is DFQATT, CDR2 SNEGSKA, per germline (reference sequence). CDR3 length: 16 residues. The CDR3 here is CSARLTSGTSTDTQYF. DNA of the CDR3: TGCAGTGCTAGACTGACTAGCGGTACTAGCACAGATACGCAGTATTTT.

The sample holds a few counts of this clonotype. This chain connects TRBV29-1 to TRBJ1-1; D unclear. From germline, CDR1 is SQVTM and CDR2 ANQGSEA. The V gene lost 3 bases and the J gene lost 0 bases, with 5 bases spanning the gap. There are 12 residues in the CDR3. This CDR3 reads CSVDYVNTEAFF. In DNA, the CDR3 is TGCAGCGTTGACTATGTGAACACTGAAGCTTTCTTT. Variable domain in full (rest from reference TRBV29-1 and TRBJ1-1): SAVISQKPSRDICQRGTSLTIQCQVDSQVTMMFWYRQQPGQSLTLIATANQGSEATYESGFVIDKFPISRPNLTFSTLTVSNMSPEDSSIYLCSVDYVNTEAFFGQGTRLTVV.

Details on this clonotype: A read error may produce the germline difference seen at one junction end. The chain couples TRBV20-1 to TRBJ2-1; D may match TRBD1 or TRBD2 (5 bases each). Germline assignment: CDR1 DFQATT and CDR2 SNEGSKA (reference sequence). The CDR3 runs 12 residues. The CDR3 loop is CIADRREGEQFF. The CDR3 nucleotides read TGCATTGCTGACCGCCGAGAGGGGGAGCAGTTCTTC.

This clonotype was observed a few times. The J gene is TRBJ2-2, the V gene TRBV12-3 or TRBV12-4; D is uncertain. V was pared by 2 bases and J by 6 bases, with 7 bases between. The CDR3 runs to 13 residues. The CDR3 is CASSLMKAGELFF. The CDR3 bases are TGTGCCAGCAGTTTAATGAAGGCCGGGGAGCTGTTTTTT.

J is TRBJ2-3 and V is TRBV12-3 or TRBV12-4, with TRBD2 matching 7 bases. CDR3 size: 16 residues. V shed 0 bases and J 8 bases; nucleotides not matched to a gene: 11. The CDR3 region has the DNA TGTGCCAGCAGTTTAGCGGGAGGGCAGTCGGGCGGTACGCAGTATTTT. Residues: CASSLAGGQSGGTQYF.

In this sample, this clonotype turned up a few times. This chain joins TRBV24-1 and TRBJ1-1; 7 bases match TRBD1. Germline V gene sequence: CDR1 KGHDR, CDR2 SFDVKD. V lost 7 bases, J lost 4 bases, and 8 bases stayed unmatched. This CDR3 has 14 residues. Here the CDR3 reads CATSQGVIGTEAFF. In DNA, the CDR3 is TGTGCCACCAGCCAGGGGGTGATCGGCACTGAAGCTTTCTTT.

The V gene is TRBV11-2, the J gene TRBJ1-6; perhaps TRBD1 as D (6 bases). V was trimmed by 4 bases and J by 9 bases, leaving 16 bases between them. CDR3 length: 15 residues. The germline CDR1 and CDR2 sequences are SGHAT and FQNNGV. The CDR3 region has the DNA TGTGCCAGCAGCTCCCAGGTCGGGGGCCGTTCACCCCTCCACTTT. Protein sequence: CASSSQVGGRSPLHF.

The chain employs TRBV11-2 and TRBJ2-1; 9 bases are a match to TRBD1. This CDR3 comprises 15 residues. Looked up from germline, CDR1 is SGHAT and CDR2 is FQNNGV. V lost 5 bases, J lost 8 bases, and 10 bases stayed unmatched. The CDR3 region has the DNA TGTGCCAGCAGCCCAGCTGGGACAGGGCGGCATGAGCAGTTCTTC. Its translation is CASSPAGTGRHEQFF. Together with reference TRBV11-2 and TRBJ2-1, the CDR3 gives the full variable domain: EAGVAQSPRYKIIEKRQSVAFWCNPISGHATLYWYQQILGQGPKLLIQFQNNGVVDDSQLPKDRFSAERLKGVDSTLKIQPAKLEDSAVYLCASSPAGTGRHEQFFGPGTRLTVL.

A few counts support this clonotype. The genes are TRBV7-2 and TRBJ2-7, with D perhaps matching TRBD1 (6 bases). Per germline, CDR1 SGHTA and CDR2 FQGNSA. This CDR3 is 15 amino acids long. V lost 5 bases to trimming and J lost 3 bases, with 17 bases between them. CDR3 sequence (DNA): TGTGCCAGCAGCCCCCAGGGTGGGGGCCGCTACGAGCAGTACTTC. Translation gives CASSPQGGGRYEQYF.

The V call is TRBV10-3, the J call TRBJ1-1; tentative D call: TRBD1 (5 bases). Germline V lookup: CDR1 ENHRY, CDR2 SYGVKD. The ends were cut back, 8 bases at V and 6 bases at J, with 16 bases in the middle. The length of the CDR3 is 13 residues. The CDR3 loop is CAIHGALDSEAFF. In DNA form, the CDR3 reads TGTGCCATCCACGGGGCCCTAGACTCTGAAGCTTTCTTT.

This clonotype has more than one count but fewer than ten. The DNA for the CDR3 is TGCGCTTCCCTGGACAGGGGATATCCCTACGAGCAGTACGTC. Translating gives CASLDRGYPYEQYV. This rearrangement joins TRBV5-1 to TRBJ2-7; 9 nucleotides match TRBD1. The germline gives CDR1 SGHRS, CDR2 YFSETQ. The CDR3 consists of 14 residues.

This chain uses TRBV29-1 with TRBJ2-3; 12 positions agree with TRBD2. Germline CDR1 SQVTM, CDR2 ANQGSEA. Trimming at V came to 3 bases and at J to 4 bases, leaving 5 bases not matched to a gene. This CDR3 comprises 15 residues. The CDR3 reads CSVETSGSLADTQYF. The CDR3 DNA sequence: TGCAGCGTTGAGACTAGCGGGAGTCTGGCAGATACGCAGTATTTT.

In this sample, this clonotype turned up many times. The chain employs TRBV12-3 or TRBV12-4 and TRBJ2-5; D not certain. The CDR3 length is 13 residues. V lost 3 bases and J 5 bases, leaving 10 bases between the germline ends. The CDR3 sequence: CASSLPTSETQYF. CDR3 bases: TGTGCCAGCAGTTTGCCTACATCGGAGACCCAGTACTTC.

The chain links TRBV7-2 to TRBJ2-3; D ambiguous. The CDR3 is 15 amino acids. The ends were cut back, 0 bases at V and 3 bases at J, with 10 bases in the middle. The germline V gene has CDR1 SGHTA and CDR2 FQGNSA. The CDR3 protein is CASSLAPAWTDTQYF. CDR3 coding DNA: TGTGCCAGCAGCTTAGCGCCAGCCTGGACAGATACGCAGTATTTT.

This clonotype occurred a few times. The V gene is TRBV5-1, the J gene TRBJ1-5; the match to TRBD1 covers 7 bases. Germline V CDR1 and CDR2: SGHRS, YFSETQ. This CDR3 comprises 14 residues. The ends lost 3 bases at V and 6 bases at J; junction bases unmatched: 6. CDR3 bases: TGCGCCAGCAGCTCGACAGGGCAGGGTCAGCCCCAGCATTTT. This encodes CASSSTGQGQPQHF.

The rearrangement joins TRBV5-1 to TRBJ2-4; D possibly uses TRBD1 or TRBD2 (5 bases each). Deletions cut 3 bases from V and 2 bases from J, with 12 bases between. This CDR3 spans 15 amino acids. Germline V gene lookup returns CDR1 SGHRS and CDR2 YFSETQ. CDR3 in amino acids: CASSSRTGPKNIQYF. Written as DNA, the CDR3 is TGCGCCAGCAGCTCACGAACGGGGCCCAAAAACATTCAGTACTTC. Variable domain in full (rest from reference TRBV5-1 and TRBJ2-4): KAGVTQTPRYLIKTRGQQVTLSCSPISGHRSVSWYQQTPGQGLQFLFEYFSETQRNKGNFPGRFSGRQFSNSRSEMNVSTLELGDSALYLCASSSRTGPKNIQYFGAGTRLSVL.

CDR3 bases: TGTGCCAGCAGACCCGATGGAAATTACAATGAGCAGTTCTTC. Its translation: CASRPDGNYNEQFF. The chain carries TRBV6-2 or TRBV6-3 and TRBJ2-1; no reliable D call. This CDR3 has 14 amino acids. CDR1 is MNHEY and CDR2 is SVGEGT in the germline V gene. Between the trimmed V and J ends, which lost 6 bases and 4 bases, there was a span of 13 bases.

The chain combines TRBV28 with TRBJ2-3, with D perhaps TRBD2 (6 bases). Germline V gene data show CDR1 as MDHEN and CDR2 as SYDVKM. The CDR3 extends over 12 amino acids. The V end was cut by 6 bases, the J end by 14 bases, with 18 bases between. CDR3 sequence: CASSGRDWGWYF. The DNA for the CDR3 is TGTGCCAGCAGCGGCCGGGACTGGGGTTGGTATTTT. Full variable domain (rest looked up from reference TRBV28 and TRBJ2-3): DVKVTQSSRYLVKRTGEKVFLECVQDMDHENMFWYRQDPGLGLRLIYFSYDVKMKEKGDIPEGYSVSREKKERFSLILESASTNQTSMYLCASSGRDWGWYFGPGTRLTVL.

The chain has TRBV20-1 and TRBJ2-7; unclear D gene. The V gene lost 6 bases and the J gene lost 2 bases, with 11 bases spanning the gap. This CDR3 comprises 12 residues. Germline CDR1 reads DFQATT; CDR2 reads SNEGSKA (reference sequence). Written as DNA, the CDR3 is TGCAGTGCAGCGAAAGGCCCCTACGAGCAGTACTTC. It is translated as CSAAKGPYEQYF.

The chain is built from TRBV28 and TRBJ2-7; D uncertain. The CDR3 totals 12 residues. The germline gives CDR1 MDHEN, CDR2 SYDVKM. Trimming left V 6 bases short and J 3 bases short, with 9 bases between. CDR3 coding DNA: TGTGCCAGCAGCACCTCCGTCTACGAGCAGTACTTC. Translated, it gives CASSTSVYEQYF.

The CDR3 nucleotides read TGTGCCAGCAGTTTACGTGGACTAGCGGACTTCTACAATGAGCAGTTCTTC. Its translation is CASSLRGLADFYNEQFF. The gene calls are TRBV27 and TRBJ2-1; 10 bases fit TRBD2. The CDR3 loop spans 17 amino acids. Germline-derived CDR1 and CDR2 are MNHEY and SMNVEV (reference sequence). V trimming: 2 bases; J trimming: 3 bases; junction bases outside the gene matches: 7.